These T cell receptor beta chains were read from a single sample in a study of cytomegalovirus exposure and HLA in healthy donors. Data came from immunoSEQ multiplex PCR; TCRdb stores just in-frame clones and leaves some out. This table holds about 140,000 clones, approximately 57% found once. Sequenced material: PBMCs. Every receptor here comes from a male donor in good health and CMV-seronegative. Each CDR3 is given with its conserved first and last residue. D genes are given only for firm matches. Rows give clone size only sometimes, using once, few, many, or a class for an expanded clone.

TRBJ2-7,TRBD1,14,TRBV5-1,few,TGCGCCAGCAGCCCACCAGGGGGCGTCGACGAGCAGTACTTC,CASSPPGGVDEQYF
TRBJ2-3,NA,13,TRBV14,few,TGTGCCAGCAGCCTCCAGGGCACAGATACGCAGTATTTT,CASSLQGTDTQYF
TRBJ2-7,NA,16,TRBV15,few,TGTGCCACCAGCAGTTACGGTGGTTTTAACTCCTACGAGCAGTACTTC,CATSSYGGFNSYEQYF
TRBJ1-2,TRBD1,14,TRBV5-1,few,TGCGCCAGCAGCTTGGAACAGGGGTTCTATGGCTACACCTTC,CASSLEQGFYGYTF
TRBJ2-7,NA,14,TRBV29-1,NA,TGCAGCGTTGAAGGTCGGCAGGGGAGATACGAGCAGTACTTC,CSVEGRQGRYEQYF
TRBJ2-5,NA,13,TRBV7-3,few,TGTGCCAGCAGCTTATCCTTCCAAGAGACCCAGTACTTC,CASSLSFQETQYF
TRBJ1-6,NA,15,TRBV6-1,NA,TGTGCCACCCCGAAGAAAGAACTCAATAATTCACCCCTCCACTTT,CATPKKELNNSPLHF
TRBJ2-2,NA,16,TRBV5-1,NA,TGCGCCAGCAGCCCATCTGGTGGGGGCTGGTTCGGGGAGCTGTTTTTT,CASSPSGGGWFGELFF
TRBJ2-2,TRBD1,15,TRBV7-6,few,TGTGCCAGCAGCTTTGGACAGGGATGGACCGGGGAGCTGTTTTTT,CASSFGQGWTGELFF
TRBJ2-7,TRBD1,17,TRBV6-1,NA,TGTGCCAGCAGTGAAGCATGGGGACAGGGTCGATCCTACGAGCAGTACTTC,CASSEAWGQGRSYEQYF